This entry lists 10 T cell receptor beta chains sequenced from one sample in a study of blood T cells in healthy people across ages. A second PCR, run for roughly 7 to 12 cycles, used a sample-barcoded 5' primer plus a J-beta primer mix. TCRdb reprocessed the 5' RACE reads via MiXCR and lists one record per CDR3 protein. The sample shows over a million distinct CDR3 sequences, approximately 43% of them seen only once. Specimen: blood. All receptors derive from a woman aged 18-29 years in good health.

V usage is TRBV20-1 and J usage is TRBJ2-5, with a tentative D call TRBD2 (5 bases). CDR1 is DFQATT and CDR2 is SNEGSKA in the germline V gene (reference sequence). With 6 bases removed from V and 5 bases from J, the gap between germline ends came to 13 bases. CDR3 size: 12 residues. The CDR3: CSAELGFETQYF. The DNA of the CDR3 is TGCAGTGCGGAACTAGGATTTGAGACCCAGTACTTC.

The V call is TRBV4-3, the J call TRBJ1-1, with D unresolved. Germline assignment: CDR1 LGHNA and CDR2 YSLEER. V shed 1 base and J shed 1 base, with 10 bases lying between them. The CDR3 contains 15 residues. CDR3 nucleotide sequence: TGCGCCAGCAGCCAAGGACAAATGGAGAACACTGAAGCTTTCTTT. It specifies CASSQGQMENTEAFF.

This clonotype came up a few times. CDR3 nucleotides: TGTGCCAGCAGTCCCCTTAGCGGGAGGGGGATCTACGAGCAGTACTTC. Translated: CASSPLSGRGIYEQYF. The chain couples TRBV28 to TRBJ2-7; 11 nucleotides agree with TRBD2. The germline V gene has CDR1 MDHEN and CDR2 SYDVKM. The CDR3 is 16 residues long. Trimming removed 5 bases from V and 3 bases from J; junction bases left unmatched: 9.

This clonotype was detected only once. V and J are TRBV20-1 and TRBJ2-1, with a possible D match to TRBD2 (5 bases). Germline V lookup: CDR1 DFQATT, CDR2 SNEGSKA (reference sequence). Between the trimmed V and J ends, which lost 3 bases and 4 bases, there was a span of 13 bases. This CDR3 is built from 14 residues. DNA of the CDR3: TGCAGTGCTAGGGACCACCGAGGGTACAATGAGCAGTTCTTC. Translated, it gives CSARDHRGYNEQFF.

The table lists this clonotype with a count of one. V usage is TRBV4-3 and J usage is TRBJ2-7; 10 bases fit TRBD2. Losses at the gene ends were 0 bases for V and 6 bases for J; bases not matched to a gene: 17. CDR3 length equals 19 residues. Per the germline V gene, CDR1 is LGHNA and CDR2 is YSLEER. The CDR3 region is CASSQDSSIAGGPWSEQYF. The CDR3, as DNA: TGCGCCAGCAGCCAAGACTCCTCAATAGCGGGGGGCCCTTGGAGCGAGCAGTACTTC.

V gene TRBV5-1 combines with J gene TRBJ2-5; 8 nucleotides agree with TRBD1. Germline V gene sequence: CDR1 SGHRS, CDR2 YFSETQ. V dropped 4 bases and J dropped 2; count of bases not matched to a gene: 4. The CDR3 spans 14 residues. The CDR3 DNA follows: TGCGCCAGCAGCGCAACAGGGGGTCAAGAGACCCAGTACTTC. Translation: CASSATGGQETQYF.

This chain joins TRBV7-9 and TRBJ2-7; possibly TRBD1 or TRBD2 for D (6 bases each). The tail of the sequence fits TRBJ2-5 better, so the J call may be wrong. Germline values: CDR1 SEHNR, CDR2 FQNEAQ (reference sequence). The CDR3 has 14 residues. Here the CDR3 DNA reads TGTGCCAGCCGGGGGCATGGACACCAAGAGACCCAGTACTTC. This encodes CASRGHGHQETQYF.

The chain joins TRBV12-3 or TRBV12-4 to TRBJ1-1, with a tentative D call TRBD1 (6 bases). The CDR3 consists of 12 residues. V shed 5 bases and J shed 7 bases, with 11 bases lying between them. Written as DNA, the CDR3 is TGTGCCAGCAGTATACAGGGAGTTGAAGCTTTCTTT. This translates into CASSIQGVEAFF.

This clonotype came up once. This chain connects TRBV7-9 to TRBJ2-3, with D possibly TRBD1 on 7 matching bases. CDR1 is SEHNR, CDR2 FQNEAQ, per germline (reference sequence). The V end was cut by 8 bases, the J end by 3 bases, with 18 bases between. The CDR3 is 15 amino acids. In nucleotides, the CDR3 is TGTGCCAGCTTCGCGGCAGGGGGGTTTACAGATACGCAGTATTTT. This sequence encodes CASFAAGGFTDTQYF.

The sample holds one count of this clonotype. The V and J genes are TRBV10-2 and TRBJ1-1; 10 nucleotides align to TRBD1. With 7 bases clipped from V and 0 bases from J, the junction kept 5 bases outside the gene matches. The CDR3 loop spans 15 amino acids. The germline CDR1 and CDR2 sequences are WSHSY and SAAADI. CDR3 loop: CASTWTGGMNTEAFF. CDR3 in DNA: TGCGCCAGCACCTGGACAGGGGGGATGAACACTGAAGCTTTCTTT.